The text below deals with one T cell receptor beta chain. As yet, its antigen is unknown. This entry belongs to a study of cytomegalovirus exposure and HLA in healthy donors. The PCR employed 60 Vbeta primers together with 13 Jbeta primers. Some clones are missing from TCRdb's copy, which holds only in-frame ones; the method was immunoSEQ multiplex PCR. The sample lists 240,000 or so clones, over 80% occurring once. Trimming took 5 bases from V and 5 from J; bases not matched to a gene: 8. From germline, CDR1 is MDHEN and CDR2 SYDVKM. The CDR3 totals 15 residues. Study-level findings and limits: Rare TCR sequences predominated, though certain public TCRs were found in many donors.

The chain carries TRBV28 and TRBJ2-3, with 9 bases matching TRBD1. The sequenced sample was PBMCs. The TCR sequence derives from a middle-aged woman in good health and CMV-seropositive. The CDR3 sequence is CASSTPRDRVDTQYF. The CDR3 DNA follows: TGTGCCAGCAGTACTCCAAGGGACAGGGTAGATACGCAGTATTTT.